The table lists the clone carrying this T cell receptor (beta chain) with a few counts. Its specificity is not known. These data originate in a study of identical twins. Only healthy Caucasians were enrolled as donors. TCRdb called the 5' RACE reads again in MiXCR, with one record for every CDR3 protein. The profile shows a few hundred thousand distinct CDR3 sequences, approximately 9.6% of them singletons. Trimming shortened V by 5 bases and J by 4 bases, and 12 bases separated the two germline ends. The germline CDR1 and CDR2 sequences are SGHAT and FQNNGV. CDR3 length: 14 amino acids. General study findings and limits: Out-of-frame alpha sequences shared by twins were enriched for low generation probability.

This sample was shared with a second study, whose subject was yellow fever vaccine responses in identical twins.

The clonotype comes from a woman under 30 in good health. This chain links TRBV11-2 with TRBJ2-1; tentative D call: TRBD2 (5 bases). Sequenced sample: PBMCs. The CDR3 spells CASSEGGLYNEQFF. The CDR3 DNA reads as TGTGCCAGCAGCGAAGGAGGTCTTTACAATGAGCAGTTCTTC.